Listed here are 28 T cell receptor beta chains from one sample, sequenced in a study of CD8 T cells in Susac syndrome. The RNA input was roughly 0.45 to 1 ug, and it was reverse transcribed with random hexamers. MiXCR, applied by TCRdb to the immunoSEQ multiplex PCR reads, yields one record per CDR3 protein. Of about 300,000 distinct CDR3 sequences listed, roughly 85% were seen once; the top ten hold roughly 0.21%. Sequencing was carried out using CD8+ T cells from PBMCs. These receptors were taken from a human donor with multiple sclerosis.

As for this clonotype: The germline gene is not matched at one end of the junction; a read error may be the cause. This sequence joins TRBV12-3 or TRBV12-4 and TRBJ2-7; the D call may be TRBD1 or TRBD2 (5 bases each). This CDR3 has 13 amino acids. The CDR3 protein is CASSWAGSYEQYF. The CDR3 DNA reads as TGTGCCAGTAGTTGGGCAGGGAGCTACGAGCAGTACTTC.

The count of this clonotype is one. The chain employs TRBV28 and TRBJ1-1; D uncertain. Trimming left V 6 bases short and J 6 bases short, with 17 bases between. The CDR3 is 14 amino acids. Per germline, CDR1 MDHEN and CDR2 SYDVKM. This CDR3 is CASSQDINQAEAFF. The DNA for the CDR3 is TGTGCCAGCAGCCAAGACATAAATCAGGCTGAAGCTTTCTTT.

This clonotype has more than one count but fewer than ten. The chain is built from TRBV15 and TRBJ2-7, with 7 bases that match TRBD2. V gave up 5 bases and J gave up 6 bases; unmatched junction bases: 4. There are 12 residues in the CDR3. Germline V gives CDR1 LNHNV, CDR2 YYDKDF (reference sequence). Here the CDR3 DNA reads TGTGCCACCAGCTTACGCGGGGGCGAGCAGTACTTC. It specifies CATSLRGGEQYF.

The genes are TRBV30 and TRBJ2-1, with 11 bases that match TRBD2. Unmatched junction bases numbered 12, after V lost 3 bases and J lost 8 bases. The CDR3 is 16 residues long. Germline-derived CDR1 and CDR2 are GTSNPN and SVGIG (reference sequence). Here the CDR3 reads CAWRRGLAGFMDEQFF. The CDR3 DNA follows: TGTGCCTGGAGGAGAGGACTAGCGGGTTTTATGGATGAGCAGTTCTTC.

This rearrangement joins TRBV6-5 to TRBJ1-1, with D uncertain. CDR1 and CDR2 (germline): MNHEY, SVGAGI. V lost 2 bases and J lost 3, with 10 bases in between. The length of the CDR3 is 14 residues. The CDR3 sequence: CASSYTGSDTEAFF. CDR3 bases: TGTGCCAGCAGTTACACGGGGTCGGACACTGAAGCTTTCTTT.

This clonotype came up once. This chain uses TRBV5-1 with TRBJ2-1, with D uncertain. This CDR3 contains 16 residues. Germline-derived CDR1 and CDR2 are SGHRS and YFSETQ. Trimming took 0 bases from V and 0 from J, leaving 10 bases between them. CDR3 in amino acids: CASSLDLTSSYNEQFF. As DNA, the CDR3 is TGCGCCAGCAGCTTGGACTTAACGAGCTCCTACAATGAGCAGTTCTTC. Variable domain in full (rest from reference TRBV5-1 and TRBJ2-1): KAGVTQTPRYLIKTRGQQVTLSCSPISGHRSVSWYQQTPGQGLQFLFEYFSETQRNKGNFPGRFSGRQFSNSRSEMNVSTLELGDSALYLCASSLDLTSSYNEQFFGPGTRLTVL.

DNA for the CDR3: TGTGCCAGCAGCCTGCGAACGGTCACTGAAGCTTTCTTT. As protein: CASSLRTVTEAFF. The chain links TRBV27 to TRBJ1-1, with D uncertain. The germline V and J ends were trimmed by 6 bases and 4 bases, with 12 bases remaining between them. CDR3 length: 13 residues. CDR1 and CDR2 (germline): MNHEY, SMNVEV (reference sequence).

The chain couples TRBV9 to TRBJ2-1; TRBD2 matches at 8 bases. The length of the CDR3 is 12 residues. Germline V gene lookup returns CDR1 SGDLS and CDR2 YYNGEE. The junction had 1 base not matched to a gene; V was cut back by 3 bases and J by 8 bases. The CDR3: CASSAGLDEQFF. CDR3 bases: TGTGCCAGCAGCGCGGGACTAGATGAGCAGTTCTTC.

This sequence joins TRBV23-1 and TRBJ1-5; D unclear. TRBV23-1 qualifies as an ORF whose function is uncertain. V was shortened by 3 bases and J by 9 bases, with 18 bases between the two germline ends. The CDR3 is made up of 15 amino acids. CDR3 bases: TGCGCCAGCAGTCATTACCGGGCCCTCGTATGGCCCCAGCATTTT. Translated, it gives CASSHYRALVWPQHF.

The chain recombines TRBV20-1 with TRBJ2-3; TRBD1 aligns across 7 bases. There are 16 residues in the CDR3. Trimming took 0 bases from V and 3 from J; bases not matched to a gene: 9. Germline loops: CDR1 DFQATT, CDR2 SNEGSKA (reference sequence). CDR3 sequence: CSARDLTGRWTDTQYF. In nucleotides, the CDR3 is TGCAGTGCTAGAGACCTGACAGGGAGATGGACAGATACGCAGTATTTT.

With respect to this clonotype: It is unclear where the CDR3 begins or ends on the DNA, so no DNA is shown, and the CDR3 is as TCRdb lists it. The chain uses TRBV23-1 and TRBJ2-2; the table gives TRBD1 as D, unverified against the DNA. TRBV23-1 is marked as an open reading frame, function uncertain. The CDR3 numbers 14 amino acids, ends counted. The CDR3 here is CASPGRRTPGSCFF.

The CDR3 sequence is CASSSRTGKSYNEQFF. The DNA of the CDR3 is TGTGCCAGCAGTTCTCGGACAGGGAAGTCCTACAATGAGCAGTTCTTC. The chain employs TRBV27 and TRBJ2-1; 8 bases match TRBD1. Trimming removed 4 bases from V and 1 base from J; junction bases left unmatched: 6. Germline CDR1 is MNHEY and CDR2 is SMNVEV (reference sequence). The CDR3 loop spans 16 amino acids.

The chain recombines TRBV14 with TRBJ2-7; D gene unclear. Germline V gene data show CDR1 as SGHDN and CDR2 as FVKESK. Trimming left V 1 base short and J 2 bases short, with 6 bases between. This CDR3 is built from 13 residues. CDR3 amino acids: CASSQGKPYEQYF. DNA of the CDR3: TGTGCCAGCAGCCAAGGCAAGCCCTACGAGCAGTACTTC. The variable domain in full, with the rest retrieved from reference TRBV14 and TRBJ2-7, is EAGVTQFPSHSVIEKGQTVTLRCDPISGHDNLYWYRRVMGKEIKFLLHFVKESKQDESGMPNNRFLAERTGGTYSTLKVQPAELEDSGVYFCASSQGKPYEQYFGPGTRLTVT.

The chain recombines TRBV13 with TRBJ2-7; 8 bases are a match to TRBD2. This CDR3 contains 15 residues. The germline V gene has CDR1 PRHDT and CDR2 FYEKMQ (reference sequence). V dropped 4 bases and J dropped 4; count of bases not matched to a gene: 9. The CDR3 region is CASSSSGLGAYEQYF. For the CDR3, the DNA is TGTGCCAGCAGCTCTTCGGGACTAGGGGCTTACGAGCAGTACTTC.

This clonotype was seen more than once but under ten times. J is TRBJ2-1 and V is TRBV6-5; perhaps TRBD2 as D (6 bases). Germline V gene lookup returns CDR1 MNHEY and CDR2 SVGAGI. Trimming pared 0 bases from V and 7 bases from J, leaving 16 bases between. The CDR3 runs to 16 residues. CDR3 nucleotide sequence: TGTGCCAGCAGTTACTCGGCGACTAGTCTCGATAATGAGCAGTTCTTC. Translating it yields CASSYSATSLDNEQFF.

This sequence joins TRBV5-4 and TRBJ2-1; D possibly corresponds to TRBD2 (5 bases). The CDR3 length is 13 residues. Trimming took off 4 bases at V and 10 bases at J, with 15 bases between the two ends. Germline CDR1 SGHNT, CDR2 YYREEE (reference sequence). This CDR3 reads CASSGWTYHEQFF. The DNA of the CDR3 is TGTGCCAGCAGCGGGTGGACTTATCACGAGCAGTTCTTC.

V is TRBV4-1 and J is TRBJ2-7; D possibly matches TRBD1 or TRBD2 (7 bases each). Germline loops: CDR1 MGHRA, CDR2 YSYEKL. The CDR3 extends over 17 amino acids. Trimming took off 1 base at V and 2 bases at J, with 18 bases between the two ends. CDR3 in amino acids: CASSQVKGASGTYEQYF. The CDR3 coding sequence is TGCGCCAGCAGCCAAGTTAAGGGGGCTAGCGGAACCTACGAGCAGTACTTC.

As concerns this clonotype: The germline gene is not matched at one end of the junction; a read error may be the cause. V is TRBV30 and J is TRBJ1-2; D unresolved. There are 13 residues in the CDR3. Per germline, CDR1 GTSNPN and CDR2 SVGIG (reference sequence). CDR3 loop: CAWSEEPNCGYTF. The CDR3 nucleotides read TGTGCCTGGAGTGAAGAGCCTAACTGTGGCTACACCTTC.

The rearrangement joins TRBV20-1 to TRBJ2-1; D is perhaps TRBD2 (5 bases). V lost 2 bases and J lost 5, with 22 bases in between. The CDR3 contains 17 residues. CDR1 and CDR2 (germline): DFQATT, SNEGSKA (reference sequence). The CDR3 DNA sequence: TGCAGTGCTAGACTCCCCTCACTAGAGAAAGTTAACAATGAGCAGTTCTTC. Translated, it gives CSARLPSLEKVNNEQFF.

There are a few counts of this clonotype. The chain carries TRBV9 and TRBJ1-3, with D possibly TRBD1 on 6 matching bases. Germline values: CDR1 SGDLS, CDR2 YYNGEE. CDR3 size: 14 residues. V lost 6 bases and J lost 4, with 14 bases in between. The CDR3 spells CASTYREKGNTIYF. The CDR3, as DNA: TGTGCCAGCACATACAGGGAAAAAGGAAACACCATATATTTT.

This chain uses TRBV19 with TRBJ1-2, with D perhaps TRBD1 (6 bases). Germline assignment: CDR1 LNHDA and CDR2 SQIVND (reference sequence). Between the trimmed V and J ends, which lost 6 bases and 8 bases, there was a span of 16 bases. The CDR3 is made up of 13 amino acids. The chain's CDR3 is CASSIQQGNGYTF. The CDR3 nucleotides read TGTGCCAGTAGCATACAACAGGGTAACGGCTACACCTTC.

This rearrangement joins TRBV6-5 to TRBJ1-5; 8 bases fit TRBD1. This CDR3 spans 15 amino acids. The ends lost 6 bases at V and 6 bases at J; junction bases unmatched: 10. Per the germline V gene, CDR1 is MNHEY and CDR2 is SVGAGI. The CDR3: CASSPNQGAVQPQHF. The CDR3 DNA reads as TGTGCCAGCAGCCCAAACCAGGGGGCGGTTCAGCCCCAGCATTTT.

The V and J genes are TRBV14 and TRBJ1-3; D unresolved. The CDR3 runs to 16 residues. CDR1 is SGHDN and CDR2 is FVKESK in the germline V gene. Trimming pared 4 bases from V and 4 bases from J, leaving 17 bases between. The CDR3 protein is CASSRPRRMQGNTIYF. In nucleotides, the CDR3 is TGTGCCAGCAGCCGCCCCCGCAGGATGCAAGGAAACACCATATATTTT. Full variable domain (remainder filled in from reference TRBV14 and TRBJ1-3): EAGVTQFPSHSVIEKGQTVTLRCDPISGHDNLYWYRRVMGKEIKFLLHFVKESKQDESGMPNNRFLAERTGGTYSTLKVQPAELEDSGVYFCASSRPRRMQGNTIYFGEGSWLTVV.

The CDR3: CASSGTGWGATDLVQAYDEKLFF. The CDR3 region has the DNA TGTGCCAGCAGCGGTACGGGATGGGGTGCTACCGACCTCGTTCAGGCTTACGATGAAAAACTGTTTTTT. This rearrangement joins TRBV4-2 to TRBJ1-4, with D unresolved. The CDR3 has 23 amino acids. The germline V and J ends were trimmed by 5 bases and 6 bases, with 40 bases remaining between them. Germline CDR1 is LGHNA and CDR2 is YNFKEQ.

Comments on this clonotype: The CDR3 carries no conserved terminal phenylalanine or tryptophan, so it likely arises from a read error. The DNA is omitted, as the CDR3 cannot be located on it reliably, and the CDR3 follows TCRdb's listing. The chain combines TRBV23-1 with TRBJ2-1. TRBV23-1 is designated an ORF whose function remains uncertain. The CDR3 is 9 amino acids long, termini counted. The CDR3 loop is CASSQSGTI.

V and J are TRBV28 and TRBJ2-7; 7 bases agree with TRBD2. Trimming cost V 3 bases and J 7 bases; bases outside gene matches: 3. Germline V lookup: CDR1 MDHEN, CDR2 SYDVKM. The CDR3 consists of 12 residues. The CDR3 DNA follows: TGTGCCAGCAGTTTGGGACTACCGGAGCAGTACTTC. Amino acid sequence: CASSLGLPEQYF.

The chain carries TRBV19 and TRBJ2-2, with D possibly TRBD1 on 6 matching bases. Germline V gives CDR1 LNHDA, CDR2 SQIVND (reference sequence). V lost 8 bases to trimming and J lost 2 bases, with 12 bases between them. The CDR3 length is 14 residues. CDR3 coding DNA: TGTGCCAGTCGACACAGGGAAAACACCGGGGAGCTGTTTTTT. It specifies CASRHRENTGELFF.

The chain couples TRBV7-9 to TRBJ2-7; 7 nucleotides align to TRBD2. The germline V gene has CDR1 SEHNR and CDR2 FQNEAQ (reference sequence). Trimming took 5 bases from V and 3 from J; bases not matched to a gene: 7. This CDR3 comprises 14 residues. CDR3 loop: CASSQFTSDYEQYF. The CDR3 nucleotides are TGTGCCAGCAGCCAGTTTACTAGCGACTACGAGCAGTACTTC.